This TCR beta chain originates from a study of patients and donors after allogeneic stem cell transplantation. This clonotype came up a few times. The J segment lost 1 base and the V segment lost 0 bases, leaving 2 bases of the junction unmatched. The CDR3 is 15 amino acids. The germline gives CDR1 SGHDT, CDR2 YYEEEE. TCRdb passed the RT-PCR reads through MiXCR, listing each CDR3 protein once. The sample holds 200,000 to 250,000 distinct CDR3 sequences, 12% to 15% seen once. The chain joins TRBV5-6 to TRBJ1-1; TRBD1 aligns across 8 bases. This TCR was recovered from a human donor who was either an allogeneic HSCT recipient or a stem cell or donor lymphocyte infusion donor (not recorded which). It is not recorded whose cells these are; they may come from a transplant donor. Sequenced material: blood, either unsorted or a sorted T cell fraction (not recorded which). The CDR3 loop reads CASSLGQGRNTEAFF. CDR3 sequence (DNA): TGTGCCAGCAGCTTGGGACAGGGGAGGAACACTGAAGCTTTCTTT.